The present entry profiles one TCR beta chain with its context. The CDR3 spans 12 residues. The data are from a study of immune cell composition in non-small cell lung cancer. Data came from immunoSEQ multiplex PCR; TCRdb stores just in-frame clones and leaves some out. The table shows several thousand clones, with approximately 76% occurring only once. The clonotype originates from a human donor with non-small cell lung cancer. The chain couples TRBV21-1 to TRBJ2-1. TRBV21-1 is tagged as a pseudogene. The sequencing input was lung tumor tissue. DNA of the CDR3: TGTGCCAGACCGGTTACACACAATGAGCAGTTCTTC. Translation: CARPVTHNEQFF.